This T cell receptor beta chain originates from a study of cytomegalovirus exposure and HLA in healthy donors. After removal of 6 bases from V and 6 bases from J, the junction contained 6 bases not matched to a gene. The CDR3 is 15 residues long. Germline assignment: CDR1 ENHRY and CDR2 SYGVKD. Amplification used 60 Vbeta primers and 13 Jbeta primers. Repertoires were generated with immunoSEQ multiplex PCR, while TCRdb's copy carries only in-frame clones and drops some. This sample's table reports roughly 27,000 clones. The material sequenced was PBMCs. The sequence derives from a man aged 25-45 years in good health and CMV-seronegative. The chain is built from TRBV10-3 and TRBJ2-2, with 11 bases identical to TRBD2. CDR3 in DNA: TGTGCCATCAGACGTAGCGGGGGGGCTGCCGGGGAGCTGTTTTTT. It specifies CAIRRSGGAAGELFF.